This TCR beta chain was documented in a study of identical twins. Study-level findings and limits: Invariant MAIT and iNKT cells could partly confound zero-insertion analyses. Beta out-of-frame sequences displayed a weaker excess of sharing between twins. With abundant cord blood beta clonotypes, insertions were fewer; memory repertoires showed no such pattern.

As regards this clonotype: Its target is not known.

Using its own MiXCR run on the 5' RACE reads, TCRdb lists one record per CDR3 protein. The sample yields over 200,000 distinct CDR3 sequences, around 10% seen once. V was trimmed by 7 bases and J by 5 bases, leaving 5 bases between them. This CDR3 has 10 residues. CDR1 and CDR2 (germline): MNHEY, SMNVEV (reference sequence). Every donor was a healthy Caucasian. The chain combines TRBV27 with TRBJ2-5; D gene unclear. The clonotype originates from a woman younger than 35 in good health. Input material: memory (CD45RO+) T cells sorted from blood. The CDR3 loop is CASKIETQYF. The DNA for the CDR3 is TGTGCCAGCAAAATCGAGACCCAGTACTTC.